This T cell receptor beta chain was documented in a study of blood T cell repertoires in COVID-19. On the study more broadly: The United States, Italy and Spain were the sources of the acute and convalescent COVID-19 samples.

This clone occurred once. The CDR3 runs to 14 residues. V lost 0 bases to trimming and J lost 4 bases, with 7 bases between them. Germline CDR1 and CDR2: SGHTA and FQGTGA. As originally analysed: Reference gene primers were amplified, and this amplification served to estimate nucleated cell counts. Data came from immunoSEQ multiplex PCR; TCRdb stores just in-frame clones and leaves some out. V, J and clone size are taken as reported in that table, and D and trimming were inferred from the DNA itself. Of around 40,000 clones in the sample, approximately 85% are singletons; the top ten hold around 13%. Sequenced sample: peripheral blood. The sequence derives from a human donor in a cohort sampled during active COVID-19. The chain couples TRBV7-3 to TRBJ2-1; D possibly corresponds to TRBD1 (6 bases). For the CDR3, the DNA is TGTGCCAGCAGCTTAACGGGGGCATACAATGAGCAGTTCTTC. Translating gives CASSLTGAYNEQFF.